This T cell receptor beta chain came from a study of T cells expressing NK-cell markers. Study at large: Obtained from sorted CD3+CD56+NKG2C+, CD3+CD56+NKG2C- and CD3+CD56-NKG2C+ T cells were the TCR beta repertoires.

With the 5' RACE reads reprocessed, TCRdb shows one record per CDR3 protein and no DNA. This sample's table reports more than 90,000 distinct CDR3 sequences. The CDR3 sequence is 16 residues long. The germline V gene encodes CDR1 LGHNA and CDR2 YSLEER. This chain uses TRBV4-3 with TRBJ1-1; no DNA is available, so the TRBD1 call from TCRdb remains unchecked. Sample: blood T cells: a sorted CD56 or NKG2C T cell subset, CD4+ or CD8+ T cells, or bulk PBMC T cells (not recorded which). This receptor was obtained from a woman between 18 and 70 years old in good health. Here the CDR3 reads CASSQDRWGRNTEAFF.